This T cell receptor (beta chain) was sequenced in a study of human T cells and chemical hapten exposure. Noted time point: patch test 3, about 24 weeks after DPC sensitization. Regarding treatment: therapeutic diphenylcyclopropenone sensitization with weekly scalp DPC. The template was total RNA from unfractionated whole blood. Individual cDNA molecules (in the library) carried attached unique molecular identifiers. TCRdb called the RACE reads again in MiXCR, with one record for every CDR3 protein. The data show about 39,000 distinct CDR3 sequences, 10% to 15% seen once. The table lists this clonotype with a count of one. The sequencing here drew on whole blood, taken in connection with sensitization to the hapten diphenylcyclopropenone (DPC). This receptor was obtained from a woman aged 40 to 50 with alopecia areata. Some clones in this sample may be carry-over from other donors' samples.

The CDR3 protein is CAWTESTDTQYF. The DNA for the CDR3 is TGTGCCTGGACAGAAAGCACAGATACGCAGTATTTT. The chain uses TRBV30 and TRBJ2-3; D remains unclear. Trimming pared 4 bases from V and 0 bases from J, leaving 5 bases between. CDR1 is GTSNPN and CDR2 is SVGIG in the germline V gene (reference sequence). The CDR3 is 12 residues long.